A single T cell receptor (beta chain) is shown here with its context. The antigen is undetermined. The data belong to a study of T-cell reconstitution after alpha-beta-depleted transplantation in children. V trimming: 5 bases; J trimming: 6 bases; junction bases outside the gene matches: 7. Germline loops: CDR1 SGHTA, CDR2 FQGTGA. There are 13 residues in the CDR3. Construction of the TCRbeta library involved unique molecular identifiers. Each CDR3 protein is one row after TCRdb ran MiXCR on the PCR reads. The sample lists more than 200,000 distinct CDR3 sequences, about 24% seen once, with 4.5% to 5.5% in the top ten. Study-wide results and limits: The authors attributed T-cell counts and diversity one year after transplant mostly to newly produced T cells.

The J gene is TRBJ2-7, the V gene TRBV7-3; 7 bases match TRBD2. The TCR comes from a female patient aged 2-9 years who had a stem cell transplant for congenital amegakaryocytic thrombocytopenia, so the T cells may come from the graft donor. This specimen was PBMCs, mostly from graft donor cells, taken 360 days after TCRalphabeta/CD19-depleted stem cell transplant. The CDR3 DNA sequence: TGTGCCAGCAGCCCAACATCTAGCGGCGAGCAGTACTTC. Its translation: CASSPTSSGEQYF.